These 15 T cell receptor beta chains were sequenced from one sample in a study of PD-L1 blockade in urothelial cancer. Produced via immunoSEQ multiplex PCR; TCRdb's table is partial and in-frame only. Here the sample spans 45,000 or so clones, 82% being singletons. The sequencing here drew on PBMCs, taken around atezolizumab (anti-PD-L1) treatment. These receptors all stem from a man in his sixties or seventies with urothelial cancer.

This clone was seen only a few times. V and J are TRBV7-8 and TRBJ1-2; no firm D call. CDR3 length: 13 amino acids. Germline values: CDR1 SGHVS, CDR2 FQNEAQ. Trimming took off 0 bases at V and 8 bases at J, with 10 bases between the two ends. The DNA for the CDR3 is TGTGCCAGCAGCTTAGCGAGCGTCGGGGGCTACACCTTC. Translation: CASSLASVGGYTF.

This chain links TRBV5-1 with TRBJ2-5; 10 bases line up with TRBD1. Germline CDR1 SGHRS, CDR2 YFSETQ. This CDR3 is built from 17 residues. Unmatched junction bases numbered 12, after V lost 3 bases and J lost 4 bases. CDR3 amino acids: CASSSGNRQGAGETQYF. In DNA, the CDR3 is TGCGCCAGCAGCTCGGGAAACAGACAGGGGGCAGGAGAGACCCAGTACTTC.

The CDR3 region has the DNA TGTGCCAGCAGCGAGGGACTATACTACGAGCAGTACTTC. Translation gives CASSEGLYYEQYF. This chain uses TRBV5-6 with TRBJ2-7; 7 bases agree with TRBD2. V shed 4 bases, J shed 3 bases, and the junction held 4 bases outside the gene matches. Germline-derived CDR1 and CDR2 are SGHDT and YYEEEE. The CDR3 consists of 13 residues.

The chain employs TRBV6-1 and TRBJ1-5; D unresolved. CDR3 length: 17 amino acids. Germline lookup yields CDR1 MNHNS and CDR2 SASEGT. Trimming took 0 bases from V and 0 from J, leaving 12 bases between them. The DNA for the CDR3 is TGTGCCAGCAGTGAAGCTTCGACTTGGTATAGCAATCAGCCCCAGCATTTT. Translated: CASSEASTWYSNQPQHF.

This sequence joins TRBV7-8 and TRBJ2-2; 12 positions agree with TRBD2. The CDR3 is 17 amino acids. Germline V CDR1 and CDR2: SGHVS, FQNEAQ. J lost 5 bases, V lost 3 bases, and 7 bases had no gene match. The CDR3 reads CASSFGLAGSLTGELFF. The CDR3 region has the DNA TGTGCCAGCAGCTTCGGACTAGCGGGATCCTTAACCGGGGAGCTGTTTTTT.

This clone was found once. This chain joins TRBV18 and TRBJ2-6, with unresolved D. CDR1 and CDR2 from the germline V gene are KGHSH and LQKENI. The CDR3 spans 17 residues. Trimming pared 2 bases from V and 4 bases from J, leaving 15 bases between. CDR3 sequence reads: CASSPSGLTSGANVLTF. The CDR3 DNA follows: TGTGCCAGCTCACCATCAGGCCTTACGAGCGGGGCCAACGTCCTGACTTTC.

The chain employs TRBV5-1 and TRBJ2-3; 12 bases map to TRBD2. In germline, CDR1 is SGHRS, CDR2 YFSETQ. The CDR3 spans 16 residues. V lost 4 bases to trimming and J lost 3 bases; unmatched junction nucleotides: 6. The CDR3 here is CASSGLAGGPTDTQYF. The CDR3 DNA is TGCGCCAGCAGCGGCCTAGCGGGGGGGCCGACAGATACGCAGTATTTT.

This rearrangement joins TRBV19 to TRBJ2-1; a weak D match, TRBD2 (5 bases). Germline assignment: CDR1 LNHDA and CDR2 SQIVND (reference sequence). CDR3 length: 12 residues. The V gene lost 3 bases and the J gene lost 6 bases, with 6 bases spanning the gap. For the CDR3, the DNA is TGTGCCAGTAGTATGGCGGGCAATGAGCAGTTCTTC. Its translation: CASSMAGNEQFF.

The rearrangement links TRBV21-1 to TRBJ1-1. TRBV21-1 has pseudogene status. The CDR3 contains 13 residues. Written as DNA, the CDR3 is TGTGCCAGCAGCAGGGGACTGGGGACTGAAGCTTTCTTT. It yields the protein CASSRGLGTEAFF.

The chain joins TRBV5-1 to TRBJ1-5, with TRBD1 matching over 11 bases. The germline CDR1 and CDR2 sequences are SGHRS and YFSETQ. The CDR3 consists of 15 residues. V dropped 0 bases and J dropped 7; count of bases not matched to a gene: 3. The CDR3 protein is CASSLGGQGAQPQHF. In nucleotides, the CDR3 is TGCGCCAGCAGCTTGGGCGGACAGGGGGCCCAGCCCCAGCATTTT.

In its sample, this clone was seen once. The J gene is TRBJ1-1, the V gene TRBV5-5; 9 nucleotides match TRBD1. Germline V CDR1 and CDR2: SGHKS, YYEKEE (reference sequence). There are 18 residues in the CDR3. The V gene end was trimmed by 0 bases and the J gene end by 1 base; junction bases not matched to a gene: 10. The CDR3 loop is CASSLGGTGYGGNTEAFF. The DNA for the CDR3 is TGTGCCAGCAGCTTGGGCGGGACAGGGTATGGTGGGAACACTGAAGCTTTCTTT.

This clone has a single count. This chain connects TRBV27 to TRBJ2-7; the match to TRBD2 covers 13 bases. After removal of 5 bases from V and 0 bases from J, the junction contained 4 bases not matched to a gene. The CDR3 covers 16 residues. From germline, CDR1 is MNHEY and CDR2 SMNVEV (reference sequence). CDR3 residues: CASSTGLAGNSYEQYF. Here the CDR3 DNA reads TGTGCCAGCAGTACGGGACTAGCGGGGAACTCCTACGAGCAGTACTTC.

J is TRBJ2-2 and V is TRBV9; 11 positions agree with TRBD2. V dropped 8 bases and J dropped 5; count of bases not matched to a gene: 8. Germline CDR1 reads SGDLS; CDR2 reads YYNGEE. This CDR3 is built from 15 residues. CDR3 residues: CASQLTSGETGELFF. The CDR3 region has the DNA TGTGCCAGTCAACTGACTAGCGGGGAAACCGGGGAGCTGTTTTTT.

This rearrangement joins TRBV28 to TRBJ2-1, with 9 positions matching TRBD1. J lost 7 bases, V lost 1 base, and 17 bases had no gene match. In germline, CDR1 is MDHEN, CDR2 SYDVKM. The CDR3 length is 19 residues. CDR3 sequence reads: CASSLSVRWDRVSLNEQFF. The CDR3 DNA is TGTGCCAGCAGTTTATCGGTCAGATGGGACAGGGTGAGTTTGAATGAGCAGTTCTTC.

The count of this clone is one. The chain has TRBV2 and TRBJ2-7; 8 bases are a match to TRBD1. Germline V gives CDR1 SNHLY, CDR2 FYNNEI. V was clipped by 6 bases and J by 3 bases; unmatched bases: 19. The CDR3 runs to 18 residues. Written as DNA, the CDR3 is TGTGCCAGCAGCGCCAACGCTCGGACAGGGCTGAGGTTCTACGAGCAGTACTTC. Translation gives CASSANARTGLRFYEQYF.